Following are 25 T cell receptor beta chains from one sample sequenced in a study of blood T cell repertoires in COVID-19. Here immunoSEQ multiplex PCR was the method, and the copy in TCRdb shows in-frame clones only, minus some. The sample includes around 200,000 clones, 83% of them seen just once. Sample: peripheral blood. The receptors shown here come from a woman in her 30s with COVID-19, enrolled during active disease.

The rearrangement uses TRBV14 and TRBJ2-1; 7 bases agree with TRBD1. Germline loops: CDR1 SGHDN, CDR2 FVKESK. This CDR3 is built from 16 residues. J was trimmed by 4 bases and V by 3 bases; bases with no gene match: 9. CDR3 in amino acids: CASSQRTGTVYNEQFF. The CDR3 nucleotides read TGTGCCAGCAGCCAGAGAACCGGGACAGTGTACAATGAGCAGTTCTTC.

This chain links TRBV15 with TRBJ1-1, with 9 bases lining up with TRBD1. CDR1 is LNHNV, CDR2 YYDKDF, per germline (reference sequence). This CDR3 is 13 amino acids long. J gave up 6 bases and V 3 bases, and 2 bases lay outside the gene matches. In DNA, the CDR3 is TGTGCCACCAGCAGGGGGACAGGGCCTGAAGCTTTCTTT. It is translated as CATSRGTGPEAFF. The whole variable domain, remainder taken from reference TRBV15 and TRBJ1-1, is DAMVIQNPRYQVTQFGKPVTLSCSQTLNHNVMYWYQQKSSQAPKLLFHYYDKDFNNEADTPDNFQSRRPNTSFCFLDIRSPGLGDTAMYLCATSRGTGPEAFFGQGTRLTVV.

The chain joins TRBV25-1 to TRBJ1-1; weak D call: TRBD1 (5 bases). Germline assignment: CDR1 MGHDK and CDR2 SYGVNS. The CDR3 loop spans 15 amino acids. Trimming cost V 3 bases and J 3 bases, with 14 bases left between them. CDR3 residues: CASSDLRDLDTEAFF. In DNA form, the CDR3 reads TGTGCCAGCAGTGATTTGCGGGACCTGGACACTGAAGCTTTCTTT.

The CDR3 coding sequence is TGCGCCAGCAGCCAAGATCCGGGACTGAGTGAGACCCAGTACTTC. This codes for CASSQDPGLSETQYF. This chain links TRBV4-1 with TRBJ2-5; D may be TRBD2 (6 bases). The length of the CDR3 is 15 residues. Trimming removed 0 bases at V and 5 bases at J, with 13 bases between. Germline-derived CDR1 and CDR2 are MGHRA and YSYEKL.

This chain links TRBV2 with TRBJ1-1, with D perhaps matching TRBD1 (5 bases). CDR1 and CDR2 from the germline V gene are SNHLY and FYNNEI. The CDR3 is made up of 13 amino acids. Trimming left V 7 bases short and J 1 base short, with 10 bases between. CDR3 nucleotide sequence: TGTGCCAGCAACCCCGACAGGAACACTGAAGCTTTCTTT. Protein product: CASNPDRNTEAFF. The full variable domain, in which reference TRBV2 and TRBJ1-1 provide the parts outside the CDR3, is EPEVTQTPSHQVTQMGQEVILRCVPISNHLYFYWYRQILGQKVEFLVSFYNNEISEKSEIFDDQFSVERPDGSNFTLKIRSTKLEDSAMYFCASNPDRNTEAFFGQGTRLTVV.

The V gene is TRBV7-2, the J gene TRBJ2-2, with TRBD1 matching over 7 bases. Germline V gene lookup returns CDR1 SGHTA and CDR2 FQGNSA. The CDR3 has 13 amino acids. Germline trimming cut 3 bases from V and 8 bases from J; bases unmatched to any gene: 3. This CDR3 reads CASSFNRGGELFF. The CDR3 region has the DNA TGTGCCAGCAGCTTCAACAGGGGAGGGGAGCTGTTTTTT.

This clone was counted once. This sequence joins TRBV7-2 and TRBJ2-7; weak D call: TRBD2 (5 bases). V dropped 2 bases and J dropped 6 bases, with 11 bases sitting between them. This CDR3 spans 13 amino acids. Germline CDR1 and CDR2: SGHTA and FQGNSA. The CDR3 DNA follows: TGTGCCAGCAGCTTATTAAGTGGGAGCGAGCAGTACTTC. Encoded protein: CASSLLSGSEQYF. Drawing the rest from reference TRBV7-2 and TRBJ2-7, the complete variable domain is GAGVSQSPSNKVTEKGKDVELRCDPISGHTALYWYRQSLGQGLEFLIYFQGNSAPDKSGLPSDRFSAERTGGSVSTLTIQRTQQEDSAVYLCASSLLSGSEQYFGPGTRLTVT.

The J gene is TRBJ2-7, the V gene TRBV10-1; a possible D gene is TRBD1 (5 bases). CDR3 length: 12 residues. V lost 4 bases and J lost 4, with 8 bases in between. Germline V gene lookup returns CDR1 WNHNN and CDR2 SYGVQD (reference sequence). CDR3 sequence (DNA): TGCGCCAGCAGTGGTAACAGGTACGAGCAGTACTTC. This translates into CASSGNRYEQYF.

The rearrangement uses TRBV3-1 (or the pseudogene TRBV3-2) and TRBJ2-7; 8 nucleotides match TRBD1. The V segment lost 1 base and the J segment 2 bases; nucleotides outside the gene matches: 4. CDR1 and CDR2 from the germline V gene are LGHDT and YNNKEL (reference sequence). There are 15 residues in the CDR3. The CDR3 DNA follows: TGTGCCAGCAGCCAAGGACAGGGGACCCCCTACGAGCAGTACTTC. This translates into CASSQGQGTPYEQYF.

The chain uses TRBV28 and TRBJ2-1, with 8 bases identical to TRBD2. The CDR3 totals 15 residues. Germline CDR1 reads MDHEN; CDR2 reads SYDVKM. The V segment lost 9 bases and the J segment 5 bases; nucleotides outside the gene matches: 12. The CDR3 coding sequence is TGTGCCAGGGCCCTGAGAGTTAGCGGGAACAATGAGCAGTTCTTC. This codes for CARALRVSGNNEQFF.

This chain joins TRBV5-1 and TRBJ2-1; TRBD1 agrees at 8 bases. Germline values: CDR1 SGHRS, CDR2 YFSETQ. The CDR3 is 15 residues long. The trim removed 0 bases at V and 7 bases at J, leaving 6 bases unmatched. CDR3 amino acids: CASSLDFQGANEQFF. Here the CDR3 DNA reads TGCGCCAGCAGCTTGGATTTTCAGGGGGCGAATGAGCAGTTCTTC.

The CDR3 spells CATSRGGGGEQYF. For the CDR3, the DNA is TGTGCCACCAGCAGAGGAGGGGGCGGGGAGCAGTACTTC. The rearrangement joins TRBV15 to TRBJ2-7, with 7 bases lining up with TRBD1. Germline V gives CDR1 LNHNV, CDR2 YYDKDF (reference sequence). This CDR3 has 13 amino acids. The V segment lost 1 base and the J segment 7 bases; nucleotides outside the gene matches: 4.

The chain is built from TRBV5-1 and TRBJ2-2, with 10 bases aligning to TRBD1. Germline CDR1 and CDR2: SGHRS and YFSETQ. V lost 0 bases and J lost 2; bases outside the gene matches: 4. The CDR3 covers 17 residues. In DNA, the CDR3 is TGCGCCAGCAGCTTGGGGGCGACAGGGGGCAACACCGGGGAGCTGTTTTTT. This codes for CASSLGATGGNTGELFF.

This chain links TRBV29-1 with TRBJ2-7, with D unresolved. The CDR3 is 11 amino acids. With 5 bases removed from V and 2 bases from J, the gap between germline ends came to 7 bases. CDR1 is SQVTM and CDR2 is ANQGSEA in the germline V gene. CDR3 sequence reads: CSVSVTYEQYF. CDR3 nucleotides: TGCAGCGTTTCGGTGACCTACGAGCAGTACTTC.

This clone occurred a few times. The chain couples TRBV7-9 to TRBJ2-7, with D unresolved. Germline V gene sequence: CDR1 SEHNR, CDR2 FQNEAQ (reference sequence). Trimming shortened V by 5 bases and J by 6 bases, and 8 bases separated the two germline ends. The CDR3 extends over 11 amino acids. CDR3 coding DNA: TGTGCCAGCAGCATTAGCCCCGAGCAGTACTTC. Translation: CASSISPEQYF. Looking up the rest from reference TRBV7-9 and TRBJ2-7 gives the full variable domain: DTGVSQNPRHKITKRGQNVTFRCDPISEHNRLYWYRQTLGQGPEFLTYFQNEAQLEKSRLLSDRFSAERPKGSFSTLEIQRTEQGDSAMYLCASSISPEQYFGPGTRLTVT.

This clone has only one observation. The chain is built from TRBV29-1 and TRBJ2-1; 7 nucleotides line up with TRBD1. In germline, CDR1 is SQVTM, CDR2 ANQGSEA. The CDR3 consists of 16 residues. V was clipped by 4 bases and J by 0 bases; unmatched bases: 9. CDR3 sequence: CSVGPPDRSSYNEQFF. The CDR3, as DNA: TGCAGCGTTGGGCCCCCGGACAGGAGCTCCTACAATGAGCAGTTCTTC.

The chain uses TRBV10-3 and TRBJ1-2; the match to TRBD1 covers 7 bases. The trim removed 5 bases at V and 7 bases at J, leaving 13 bases unmatched. The germline CDR1 and CDR2 sequences are ENHRY and SYGVKD. This CDR3 is 15 amino acids long. The CDR3 nucleotides read TGTGCCATCAGTATGGGACAGTCAACGGGTGTTGGCTACACCTTC. The encoded protein is CAISMGQSTGVGYTF.

V is TRBV7-2 and J is TRBJ1-1, with D maybe TRBD1 (5 bases). Trimming took 4 bases from V and 5 from J, leaving 14 bases between them. The CDR3 consists of 14 residues. Germline loops: CDR1 SGHTA, CDR2 FQGNSA. The CDR3: CASSSQGSGTEAFF. In nucleotides, the CDR3 is TGTGCCAGCAGCTCGCAGGGAAGTGGGACTGAAGCTTTCTTT.

V is TRBV24-1 and J is TRBJ2-7; 10 nucleotides agree with TRBD2. This CDR3 is built from 14 residues. Trimming cost V 5 bases and J 0 bases; bases outside gene matches: 0. CDR1 KGHDR and CDR2 SFDVKD come from the germline V gene. CDR3 nucleotide sequence: TGTGCCACCAGTGGGACTAGCGGCTCCTACGAGCAGTACTTC. It encodes CATSGTSGSYEQYF.

DNA for the CDR3: TGTGCCAGCAGCCCACAGGGGGGAAGCTATGGCTACACCTTC. Its translation: CASSPQGGSYGYTF. V usage is TRBV9 and J usage is TRBJ1-2; TRBD1 matches 8 bases. V was pared by 4 bases and J by 4 bases, with 6 bases of the junction left unmatched. The CDR3 has 14 amino acids. Germline loops: CDR1 SGDLS, CDR2 YYNGEE.

This clone was picked up one time. The chain combines TRBV10-1 with TRBJ1-1; D unresolved. The CDR3 covers 16 residues. Trimming removed 0 bases at V and 3 bases at J, with 14 bases between. Looked up from germline, CDR1 is WNHNN and CDR2 is SYGVQD (reference sequence). The CDR3 DNA follows: TGCGCCAGCAGTGAGTCATACGGGCGGGCGGACACTGAAGCTTTCTTT. This sequence encodes CASSESYGRADTEAFF.

V gene TRBV28 combines with J gene TRBJ2-7; TRBD1 might be the D (5 bases). V was clipped by 3 bases and J by 1 base, with 16 bases between them. The CDR3 is 16 residues long. Germline CDR1 reads MDHEN; CDR2 reads SYDVKM. This chain's CDR3 is CASSFGADHESYEQYF. The CDR3 DNA sequence: TGTGCCAGCAGTTTTGGGGCGGACCATGAATCCTACGAGCAGTACTTC.

The chain joins TRBV7-2 to TRBJ2-2; the D gene is possibly TRBD1 (6 bases). This CDR3 comprises 16 residues. Looked up from germline, CDR1 is SGHTA and CDR2 is FQGNSA. Trimming removed 5 bases at V and 3 bases at J, with 16 bases between. The CDR3 protein is CASSLGGGVDTGELFF. DNA of the CDR3: TGTGCCAGCAGCCTTGGGGGCGGAGTTGACACCGGGGAGCTGTTTTTT.

The gene calls are TRBV30 and TRBJ1-2, with TRBD1 identical over 10 bases. J was trimmed by 4 bases and V by 2 bases; bases with no gene match: 7. The CDR3 covers 15 residues. The germline V gene encodes CDR1 GTSNPN and CDR2 SVGIG (reference sequence). The CDR3, as DNA: TGTGCCTGGAGTTGGGGACAGGGGTTGGTCTATGGCTACACCTTC. It translates to CAWSWGQGLVYGYTF.

V usage is TRBV9 and J usage is TRBJ1-1; 11 positions agree with TRBD1. From germline, CDR1 is SGDLS and CDR2 YYNGEE. The CDR3 totals 14 residues. Trimming cost V 3 bases and J 6 bases; bases outside gene matches: 4. CDR3 DNA: TGTGCCAGCAGCGGGACAGGGGGCAGATCTGAAGCTTTCTTT. It yields the protein CASSGTGGRSEAFF.